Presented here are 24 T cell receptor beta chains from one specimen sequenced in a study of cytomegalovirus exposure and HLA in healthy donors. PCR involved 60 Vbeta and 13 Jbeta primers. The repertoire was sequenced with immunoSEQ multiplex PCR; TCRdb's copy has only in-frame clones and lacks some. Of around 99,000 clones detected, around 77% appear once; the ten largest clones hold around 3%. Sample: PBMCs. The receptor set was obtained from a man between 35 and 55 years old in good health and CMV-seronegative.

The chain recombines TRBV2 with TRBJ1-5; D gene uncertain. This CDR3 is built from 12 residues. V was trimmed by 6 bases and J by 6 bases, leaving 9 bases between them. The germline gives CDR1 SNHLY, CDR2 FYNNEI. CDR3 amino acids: CASRQVSQPQHF. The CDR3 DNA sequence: TGTGCCAGCAGGCAGGTTAGTCAGCCCCAGCATTTT.

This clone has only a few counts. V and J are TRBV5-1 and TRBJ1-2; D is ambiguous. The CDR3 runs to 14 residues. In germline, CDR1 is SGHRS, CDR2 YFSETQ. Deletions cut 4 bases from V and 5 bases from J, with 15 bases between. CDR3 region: CASSTGVVGYGYTF. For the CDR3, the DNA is TGCGCCAGCAGCACGGGAGTTGTTGGGTATGGCTACACCTTC.

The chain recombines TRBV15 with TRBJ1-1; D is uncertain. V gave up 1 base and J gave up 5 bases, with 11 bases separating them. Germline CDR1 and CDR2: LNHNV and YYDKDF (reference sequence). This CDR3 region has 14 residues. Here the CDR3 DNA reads TGTGCCACCAGCAGAGGATCTGGAGGGACTGAAGCTTTCTTT. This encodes CATSRGSGGTEAFF.

The CDR3 loop is CASSSGRNQPQHF. CDR3 in DNA: TGTGCCAGCAGCTCAGGGCGCAATCAGCCCCAGCATTTT. The V call is TRBV7-8, the J call TRBJ1-5, with D perhaps matching TRBD1 (5 bases). The CDR3 totals 13 residues. Germline V CDR1 and CDR2: SGHVS, FQNEAQ. Between the trimmed V and J ends, which lost 4 bases and 2 bases, there was a span of 6 bases.

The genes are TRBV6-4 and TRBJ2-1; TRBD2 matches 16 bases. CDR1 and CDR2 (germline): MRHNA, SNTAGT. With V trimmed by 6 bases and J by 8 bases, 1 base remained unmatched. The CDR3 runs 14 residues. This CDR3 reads CASRGTSGRDEQFF. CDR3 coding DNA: TGTGCCAGCAGAGGGACTAGCGGGAGGGATGAGCAGTTCTTC.

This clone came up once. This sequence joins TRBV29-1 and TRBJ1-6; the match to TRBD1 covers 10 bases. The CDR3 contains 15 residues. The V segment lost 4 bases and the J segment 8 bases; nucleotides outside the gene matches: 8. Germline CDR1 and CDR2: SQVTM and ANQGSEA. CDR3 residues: CSVATVGQGHSPLHF. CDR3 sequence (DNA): TGCAGCGTTGCCACGGTGGGACAGGGGCATTCACCCCTCCACTTT.

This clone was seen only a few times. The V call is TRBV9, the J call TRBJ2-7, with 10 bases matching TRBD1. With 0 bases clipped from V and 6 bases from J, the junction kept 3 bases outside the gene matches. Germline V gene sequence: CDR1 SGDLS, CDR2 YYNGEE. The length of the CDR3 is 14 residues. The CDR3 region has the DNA TGTGCCAGCAGCGTAGGGACAGGGGGGTCCGAGCAGTACTTC. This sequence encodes CASSVGTGGSEQYF.

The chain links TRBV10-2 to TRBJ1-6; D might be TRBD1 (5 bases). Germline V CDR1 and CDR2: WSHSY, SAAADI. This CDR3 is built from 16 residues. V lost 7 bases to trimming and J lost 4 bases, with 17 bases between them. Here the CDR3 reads CASTTGIAGYNSPLHF. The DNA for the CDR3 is TGCGCCAGCACTACAGGAATAGCGGGGTATAATTCACCCCTCCACTTT.

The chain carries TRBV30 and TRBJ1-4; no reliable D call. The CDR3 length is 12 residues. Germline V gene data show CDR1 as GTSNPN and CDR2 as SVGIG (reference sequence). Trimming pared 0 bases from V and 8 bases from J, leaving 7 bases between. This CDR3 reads CAWSVREEKLFF. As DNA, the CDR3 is TGTGCCTGGAGTGTACGGGAAGAAAAACTGTTTTTT.

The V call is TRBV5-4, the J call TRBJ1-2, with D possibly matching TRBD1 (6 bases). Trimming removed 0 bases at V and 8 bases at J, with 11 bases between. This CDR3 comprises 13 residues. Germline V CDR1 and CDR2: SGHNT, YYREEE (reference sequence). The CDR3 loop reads CASSLGRTDGYTF. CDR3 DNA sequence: TGTGCCAGCAGCTTGGGACGGACAGACGGCTACACCTTC. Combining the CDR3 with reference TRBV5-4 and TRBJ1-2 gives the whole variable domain ETGVTQSPTHLIKTRGQQVTLRCSSQSGHNTVSWYQQALGQGPQFIFQYYREEENGRGNFPPRFSGLQFPNYSSELNVNALELDDSALYLCASSLGRTDGYTFGSGTRLTVV.

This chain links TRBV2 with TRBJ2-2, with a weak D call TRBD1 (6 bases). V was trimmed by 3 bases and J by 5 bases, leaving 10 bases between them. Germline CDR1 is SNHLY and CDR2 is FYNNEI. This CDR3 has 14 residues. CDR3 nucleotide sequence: TGTGCCAGCAGTGATCACAGGGCAACCGGGGAGCTGTTTTTT. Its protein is CASSDHRATGELFF.

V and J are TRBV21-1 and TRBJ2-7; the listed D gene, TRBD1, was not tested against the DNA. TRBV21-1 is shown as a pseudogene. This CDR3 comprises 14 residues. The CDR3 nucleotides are TGTGCCAGCAGATCGACAGAGAGAAACTACGAGCAGTACTTC. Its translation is CASRSTERNYEQYF.

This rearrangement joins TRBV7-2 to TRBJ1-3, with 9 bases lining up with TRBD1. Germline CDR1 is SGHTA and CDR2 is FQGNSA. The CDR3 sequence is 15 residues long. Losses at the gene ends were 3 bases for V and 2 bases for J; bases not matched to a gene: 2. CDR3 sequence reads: CASSLGDRAGNTIYF. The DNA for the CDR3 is TGTGCCAGCAGCTTGGGGGACAGGGCTGGAAACACCATATATTTT.

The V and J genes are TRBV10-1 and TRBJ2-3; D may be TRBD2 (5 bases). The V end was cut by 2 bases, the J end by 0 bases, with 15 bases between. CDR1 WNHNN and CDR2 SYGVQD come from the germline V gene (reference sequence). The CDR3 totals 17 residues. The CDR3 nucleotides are TGCGCCAGCAGTGAGATAGAGGGAAGGTCTAGCACAGATACGCAGTATTTT. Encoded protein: CASSEIEGRSSTDTQYF.

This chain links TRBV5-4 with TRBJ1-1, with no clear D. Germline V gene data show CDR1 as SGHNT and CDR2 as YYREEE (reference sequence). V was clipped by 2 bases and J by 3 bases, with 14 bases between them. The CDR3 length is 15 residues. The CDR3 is CASSFRMGWDTEAFF. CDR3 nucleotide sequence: TGTGCCAGCAGCTTTAGGATGGGCTGGGACACTGAAGCTTTCTTT. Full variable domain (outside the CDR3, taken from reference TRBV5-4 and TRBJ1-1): ETGVTQSPTHLIKTRGQQVTLRCSSQSGHNTVSWYQQALGQGPQFIFQYYREEENGRGNFPPRFSGLQFPNYSSELNVNALELDDSALYLCASSFRMGWDTEAFFGQGTRLTVV.

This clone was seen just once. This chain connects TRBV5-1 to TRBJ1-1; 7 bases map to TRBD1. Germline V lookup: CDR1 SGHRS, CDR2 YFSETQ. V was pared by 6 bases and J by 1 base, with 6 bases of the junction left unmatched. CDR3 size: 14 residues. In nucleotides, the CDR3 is TGCGCCAGCAAATCTTCAGGGGGGAACACTGAAGCTTTCTTT. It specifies CASKSSGGNTEAFF.

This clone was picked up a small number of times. The CDR3 region has the DNA TGTGCCAGCAGTCGTGACAGGCTTAGCAATCAGCCCCAGCATTTT. Protein product: CASSRDRLSNQPQHF. The V gene is TRBV28, the J gene TRBJ1-5; a weak D match, TRBD1 (6 bases). The V end was cut by 5 bases, the J end by 0 bases, with 11 bases between. CDR1 is MDHEN, CDR2 SYDVKM, per germline. The CDR3 runs to 15 residues.

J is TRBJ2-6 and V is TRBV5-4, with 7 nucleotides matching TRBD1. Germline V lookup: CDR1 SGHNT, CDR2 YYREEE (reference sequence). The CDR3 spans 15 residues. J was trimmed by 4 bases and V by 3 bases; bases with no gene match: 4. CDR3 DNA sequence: TGTGCCAGCAGCTCCAGGGGGACAGGGGCCAACGTCCTGACTTTC. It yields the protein CASSSRGTGANVLTF. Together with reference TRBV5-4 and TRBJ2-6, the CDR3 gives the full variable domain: ETGVTQSPTHLIKTRGQQVTLRCSSQSGHNTVSWYQQALGQGPQFIFQYYREEENGRGNFPPRFSGLQFPNYSSELNVNALELDDSALYLCASSSRGTGANVLTFGAGSRLTVL.

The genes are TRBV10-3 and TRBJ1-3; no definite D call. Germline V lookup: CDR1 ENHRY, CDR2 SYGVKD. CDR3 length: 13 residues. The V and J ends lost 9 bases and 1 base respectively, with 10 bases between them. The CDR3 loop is CAMRQESGNTIYF. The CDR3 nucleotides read TGTGCCATGAGACAAGAGTCTGGAAACACCATATATTTT.

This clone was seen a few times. As DNA, the CDR3 is TGTGCCTGGAAGGAACAGGGGGCTTGGGAGACCCAGTACTTC. Protein sequence: CAWKEQGAWETQYF. This chain links TRBV30 with TRBJ2-5; 9 positions agree with TRBD1. V lost 4 bases, J lost 5 bases, and 8 bases stayed unmatched. Germline CDR1 and CDR2: GTSNPN and SVGIG (reference sequence). This CDR3 is 14 amino acids long.

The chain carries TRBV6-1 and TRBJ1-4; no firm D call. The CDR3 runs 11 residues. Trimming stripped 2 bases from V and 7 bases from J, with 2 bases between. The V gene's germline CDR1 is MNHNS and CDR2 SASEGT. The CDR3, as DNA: TGTGCCAGCAGTGAACTTGAAAAACTGTTTTTT. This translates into CASSELEKLFF.

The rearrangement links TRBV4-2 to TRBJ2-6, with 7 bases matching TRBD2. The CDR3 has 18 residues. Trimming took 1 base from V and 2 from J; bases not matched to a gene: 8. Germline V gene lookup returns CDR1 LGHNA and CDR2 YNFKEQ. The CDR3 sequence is CASSQASQRGAGANVLTF. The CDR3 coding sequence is TGTGCCAGCAGCCAAGCATCCCAGCGGGGCGCTGGGGCCAACGTCCTGACTTTC.

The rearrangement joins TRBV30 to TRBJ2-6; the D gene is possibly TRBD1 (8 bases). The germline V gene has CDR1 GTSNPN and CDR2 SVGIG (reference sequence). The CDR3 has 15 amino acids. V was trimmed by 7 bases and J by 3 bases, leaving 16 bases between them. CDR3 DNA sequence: TGTGCCTCGGACAGGGAGGGTGGTGGGGCCAACGTCCTGACTTTC. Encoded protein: CASDREGGGANVLTF.

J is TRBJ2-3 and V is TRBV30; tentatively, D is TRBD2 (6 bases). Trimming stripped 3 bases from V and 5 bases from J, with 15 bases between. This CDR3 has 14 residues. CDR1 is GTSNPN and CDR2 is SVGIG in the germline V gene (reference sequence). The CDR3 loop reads CAWRGTLGGDTQYF. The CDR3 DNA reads TGTGCCTGGAGGGGGACCCTGGGGGGAGATACGCAGTATTTT.